This TCR beta chain was sequenced during a study of CXCR3-negative and CXCR3-positive naive CD8 T cells. A note on this clonotype: The antigen is unknown.

The study's findings and limits: Surface CD5 looked about the same in the naive subsets, so the authors worked out TCR strength from TRB CDR3 properties. With respect to TRBV-TRBJ usage, naive CXCR3-negative and CXCR3-positive cells were similar; memory differed. The TRB CDR3s that CXCR3-positive naive cells carried were more hydrophobic than those of CXCR3-negative naive cells.

The authors prepared UMI-labeled TRB cDNA libraries by 5' RACE. TCRdb re-called the 5' RACE reads, yielding one record per CDR3 amino acid sequence without DNA. The sample features 100,000 to 150,000 distinct CDR3 sequences, with 0.41% in its top ten. Naive CD8+ T lymphocytes were specified as CD45RO-CCR7+CD27+CD95-. Sequenced input: naive CXCR3+ CD8+ T cells from blood. The sample's subset: CD45RO-CCR7+CD27+CD95- naive CD8+ T cells expressing CXCR3 (TNR3+). This TCR was sampled from a human donor in good health. Some clones in this sample may be carry-over from other donors' samples.

The CDR3 reads CASRLAGGPYNEQFF. The genes are TRBV21-1 and TRBJ2-1; TCRdb names TRBD2, which stays unverified in the absence of DNA. TRBV21-1 represents a pseudogene. The CDR3 contains 15 residues.